The clone carrying this TCR beta chain was counted a single time. The conserved phenylalanine or tryptophan normally closing the CDR3 is absent here, so this likely arose from a read error. Germline loops: CDR1 KGHSY, CDR2 FQNENV. The CDR3 consists of 14 residues. J lost 2 bases, V lost 5 bases, and 6 bases had no gene match. Total RNA and DNA came together from around 20-30 mg of bulk tissue without cell sorting. Five separate regions were sampled from each tumor. The sample comes from a study of tumor-infiltrating lymphocytes in primary liver carcinoma. Starting material of 400 to 600 ng total RNA yielded TCR beta cDNA via a constant-region primer. Libraries for TCR beta were built through three nested multiplex PCR rounds, which together made up a slightly modified ARM-PCR procedure. Rounds one and two of PCR, each of 10 cycles, were primed with TRBV1-TRBV30 forward primers and a C-beta reverse primer. TCRdb re-called the multiplex PCR reads through MiXCR, storing one row per CDR3 protein. The sample contains roughly 120,000 distinct CDR3 sequences, 50% to 80% of which appear only once.

Sequenced sample: liver tumor tissue from sampling region 3. Documented subset: tumor region T3, left-lateral pole. This TCR derives from a woman aged 55-69 years with primary liver carcinoma and hepatitis B virus infection. The gene calls are TRBV16 and TRBJ2-7; 7 bases are a match to TRBD1. CDR3 amino acids: CASSSTGTAYEQYS. DNA of the CDR3: TGTGCCAGCAGCTCAACCGGGACAGCCTACGAGCAGTACTCC.